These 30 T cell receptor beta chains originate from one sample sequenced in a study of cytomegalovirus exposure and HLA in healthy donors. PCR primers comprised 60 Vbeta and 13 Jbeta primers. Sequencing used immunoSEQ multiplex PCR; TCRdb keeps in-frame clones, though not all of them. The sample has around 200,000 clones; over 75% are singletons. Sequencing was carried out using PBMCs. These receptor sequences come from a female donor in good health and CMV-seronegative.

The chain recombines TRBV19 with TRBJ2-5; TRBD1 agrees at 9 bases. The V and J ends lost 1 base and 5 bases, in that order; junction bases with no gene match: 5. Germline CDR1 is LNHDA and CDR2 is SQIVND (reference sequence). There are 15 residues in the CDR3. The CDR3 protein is CASSIGGQGYETQYF. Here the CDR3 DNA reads TGTGCCAGTAGTATAGGGGGACAGGGTTATGAGACCCAGTACTTC.

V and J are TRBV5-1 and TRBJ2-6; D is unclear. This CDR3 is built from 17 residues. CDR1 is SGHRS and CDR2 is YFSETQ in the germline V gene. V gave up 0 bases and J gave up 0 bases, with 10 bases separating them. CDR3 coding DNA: TGCGCCAGCAGCTTGGGGGCCGAAAACTCTGGGGCCAACGTCCTGACTTTC. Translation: CASSLGAENSGANVLTF. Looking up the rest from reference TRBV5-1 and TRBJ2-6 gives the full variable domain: KAGVTQTPRYLIKTRGQQVTLSCSPISGHRSVSWYQQTPGQGLQFLFEYFSETQRNKGNFPGRFSGRQFSNSRSEMNVSTLELGDSALYLCASSLGAENSGANVLTFGAGSRLTVL.

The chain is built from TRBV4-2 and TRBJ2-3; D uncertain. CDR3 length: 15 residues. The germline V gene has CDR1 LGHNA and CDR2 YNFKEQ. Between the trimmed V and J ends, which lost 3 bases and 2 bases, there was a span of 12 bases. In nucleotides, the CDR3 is TGTGCCAGCAGCCATAGTGGTGGGCTCACAGATACGCAGTATTTT. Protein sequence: CASSHSGGLTDTQYF.

The CDR3 region has the DNA TGTGCCACCCTGACTAGCGGGAGGGAAGAGACCCAGTACTTC. Translated, it gives CATLTSGREETQYF. The V and J genes are TRBV2 and TRBJ2-5; TRBD2 matches 14 bases. CDR1 and CDR2 (germline): SNHLY, FYNNEI. V trimming: 10 bases; J trimming: 3 bases; junction bases outside the gene matches: 4. The CDR3 extends over 14 amino acids.

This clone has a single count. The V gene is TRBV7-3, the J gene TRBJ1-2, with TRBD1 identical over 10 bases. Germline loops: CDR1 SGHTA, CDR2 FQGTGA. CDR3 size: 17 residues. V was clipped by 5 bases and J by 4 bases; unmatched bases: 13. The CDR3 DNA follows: TGTGCCAGCAGCCCCTACCCACCGGGACAGGGGAGCTATGGCTACACCTTC. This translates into CASSPYPPGQGSYGYTF.

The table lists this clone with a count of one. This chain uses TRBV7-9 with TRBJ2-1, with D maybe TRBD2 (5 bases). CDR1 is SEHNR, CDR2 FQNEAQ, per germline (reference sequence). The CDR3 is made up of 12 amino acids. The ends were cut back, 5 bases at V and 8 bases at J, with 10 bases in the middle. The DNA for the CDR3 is TGTGCCAGCAGCCCCCGGGGTCATGAGCAGTTCTTC. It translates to CASSPRGHEQFF.

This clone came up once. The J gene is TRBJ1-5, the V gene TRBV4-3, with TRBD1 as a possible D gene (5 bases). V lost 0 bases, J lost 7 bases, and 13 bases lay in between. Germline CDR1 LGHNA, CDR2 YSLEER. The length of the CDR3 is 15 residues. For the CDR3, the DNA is TGCGCCAGCAGCCAAGATTTAGGGGTAGAGCAGCCCCAGCATTTT. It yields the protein CASSQDLGVEQPQHF.

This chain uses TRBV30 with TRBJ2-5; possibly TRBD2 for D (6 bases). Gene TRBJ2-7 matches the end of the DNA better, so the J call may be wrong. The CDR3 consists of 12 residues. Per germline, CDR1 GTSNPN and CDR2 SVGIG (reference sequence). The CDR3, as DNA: TGTGCCTGGAGTCTAGCGCGGTACGAGCAGTACTTC. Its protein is CAWSLARYEQYF.

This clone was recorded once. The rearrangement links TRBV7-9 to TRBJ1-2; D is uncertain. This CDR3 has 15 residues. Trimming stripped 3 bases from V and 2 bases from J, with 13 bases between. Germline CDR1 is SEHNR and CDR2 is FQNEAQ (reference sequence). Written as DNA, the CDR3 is TGTGCCAGCAGCTTGCCCCGGGATATCAACTATGGCTACACCTTC. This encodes CASSLPRDINYGYTF.

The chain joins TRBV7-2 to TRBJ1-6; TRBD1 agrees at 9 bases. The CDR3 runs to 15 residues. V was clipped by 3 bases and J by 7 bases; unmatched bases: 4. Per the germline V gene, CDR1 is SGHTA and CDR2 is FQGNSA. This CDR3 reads CASSFGQGTNSPLHF. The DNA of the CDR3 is TGTGCCAGCAGCTTCGGACAGGGGACGAATTCACCCCTCCACTTT.

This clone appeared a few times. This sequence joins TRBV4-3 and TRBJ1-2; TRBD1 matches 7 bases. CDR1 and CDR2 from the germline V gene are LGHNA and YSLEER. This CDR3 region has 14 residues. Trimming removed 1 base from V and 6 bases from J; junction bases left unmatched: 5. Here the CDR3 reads CASSQGEGGDGYTF. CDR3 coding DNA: TGCGCCAGCAGCCAAGGGGAAGGGGGCGATGGCTACACCTTC.

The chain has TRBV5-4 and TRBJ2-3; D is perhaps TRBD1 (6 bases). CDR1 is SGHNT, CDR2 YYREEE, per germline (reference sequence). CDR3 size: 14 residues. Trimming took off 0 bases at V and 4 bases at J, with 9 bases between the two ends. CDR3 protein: CASSLVQGPDTQYF. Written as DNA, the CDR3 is TGTGCCAGCAGCTTGGTACAGGGCCCAGATACGCAGTATTTT.

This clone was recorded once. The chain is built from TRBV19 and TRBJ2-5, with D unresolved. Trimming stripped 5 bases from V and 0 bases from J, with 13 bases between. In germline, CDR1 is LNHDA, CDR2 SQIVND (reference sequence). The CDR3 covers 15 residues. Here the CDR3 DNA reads TGTGCCAGTAGTGTCGACAATAGGTACCAAGAGACCCAGTACTTC. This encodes CASSVDNRYQETQYF.

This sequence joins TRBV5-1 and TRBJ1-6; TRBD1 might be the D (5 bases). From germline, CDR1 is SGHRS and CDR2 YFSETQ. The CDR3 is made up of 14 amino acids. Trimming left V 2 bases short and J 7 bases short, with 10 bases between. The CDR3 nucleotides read TGCGCCAGCAGCTTACCCGGGGGAAATTCACCCCTCCACTTT. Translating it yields CASSLPGGNSPLHF.

CDR3 protein: CASSLAAGVINEQFF. CDR3 sequence (DNA): TGTGCCAGCAGCTTAGCAGCGGGAGTAATCAATGAGCAGTTCTTC. The chain is built from TRBV11-2 and TRBJ2-1, with 8 nucleotides matching TRBD2. The CDR3 contains 15 residues. Germline V lookup: CDR1 SGHAT, CDR2 FQNNGV. V lost 1 base, J lost 6 bases, and 5 bases stayed unmatched. Drawing the rest from reference TRBV11-2 and TRBJ2-1, the complete variable domain is EAGVAQSPRYKIIEKRQSVAFWCNPISGHATLYWYQQILGQGPKLLIQFQNNGVVDDSQLPKDRFSAERLKGVDSTLKIQPAKLEDSAVYLCASSLAAGVINEQFFGPGTRLTVL.

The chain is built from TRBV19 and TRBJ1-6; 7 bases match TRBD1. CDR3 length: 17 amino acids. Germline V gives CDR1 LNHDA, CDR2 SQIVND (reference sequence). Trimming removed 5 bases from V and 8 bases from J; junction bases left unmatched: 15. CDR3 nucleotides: TGTGCCAGTAGTCAACCAAGGGGGCGCAAAGACCATTCACCCCTCCACTTT. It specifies CASSQPRGRKDHSPLHF.

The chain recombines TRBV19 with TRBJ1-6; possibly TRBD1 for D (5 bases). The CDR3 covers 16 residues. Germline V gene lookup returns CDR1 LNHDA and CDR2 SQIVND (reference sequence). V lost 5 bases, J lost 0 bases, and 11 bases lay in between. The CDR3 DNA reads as TGTGCCAGTAGTCCGCGACAGAGCTCCTATAATTCACCCCTCCACTTT. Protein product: CASSPRQSSYNSPLHF.

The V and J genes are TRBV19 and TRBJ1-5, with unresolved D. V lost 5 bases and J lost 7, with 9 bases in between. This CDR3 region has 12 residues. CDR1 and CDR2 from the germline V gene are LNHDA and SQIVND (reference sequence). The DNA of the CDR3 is TGTGCCAGTAGTGGTCGGGAACAGCCCCAGCATTTT. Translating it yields CASSGREQPQHF.

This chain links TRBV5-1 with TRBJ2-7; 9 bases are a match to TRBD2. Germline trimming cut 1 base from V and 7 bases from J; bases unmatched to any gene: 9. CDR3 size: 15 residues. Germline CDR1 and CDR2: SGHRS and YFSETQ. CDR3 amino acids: CASSLWGSGGGEQYF. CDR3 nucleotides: TGCGCCAGCAGCTTGTGGGGTAGCGGGGGAGGTGAGCAGTACTTC.

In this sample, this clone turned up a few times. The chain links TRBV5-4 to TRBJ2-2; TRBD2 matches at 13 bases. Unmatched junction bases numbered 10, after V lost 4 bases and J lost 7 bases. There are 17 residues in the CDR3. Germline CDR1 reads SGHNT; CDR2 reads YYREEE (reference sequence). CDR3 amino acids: CASSQGLAGDRGGELFF. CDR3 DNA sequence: TGTGCCAGCAGCCAAGGACTAGCGGGAGATCGGGGCGGGGAGCTGTTTTTT.

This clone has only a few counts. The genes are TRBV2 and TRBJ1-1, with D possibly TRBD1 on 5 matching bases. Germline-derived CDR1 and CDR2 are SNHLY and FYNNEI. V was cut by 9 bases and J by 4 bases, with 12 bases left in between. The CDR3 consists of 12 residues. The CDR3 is CARPGGGTEAFF. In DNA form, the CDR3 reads TGTGCCAGGCCCGGGGGGGGCACTGAAGCTTTCTTT.

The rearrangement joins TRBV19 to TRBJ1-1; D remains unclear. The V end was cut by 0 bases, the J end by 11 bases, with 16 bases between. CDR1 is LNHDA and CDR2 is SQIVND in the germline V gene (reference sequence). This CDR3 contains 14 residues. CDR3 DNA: TGTGCCAGTAGTATAGAAGTAACAGCCCCGGGGGCTTTCTTT. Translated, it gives CASSIEVTAPGAFF.

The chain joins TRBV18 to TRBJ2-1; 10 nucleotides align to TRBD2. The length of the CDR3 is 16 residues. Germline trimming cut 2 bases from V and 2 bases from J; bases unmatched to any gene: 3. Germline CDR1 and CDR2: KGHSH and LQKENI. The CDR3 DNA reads TGTGCCAGCTCACCAGGACTAGCGGATACCTACAATGAGCAGTTCTTC. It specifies CASSPGLADTYNEQFF.

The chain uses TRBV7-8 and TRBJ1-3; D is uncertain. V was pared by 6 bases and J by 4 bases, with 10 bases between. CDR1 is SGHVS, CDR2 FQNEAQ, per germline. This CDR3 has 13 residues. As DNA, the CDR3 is TGTGCCAGCAGAACGACCAGGGGAAACACCATATATTTT. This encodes CASRTTRGNTIYF.

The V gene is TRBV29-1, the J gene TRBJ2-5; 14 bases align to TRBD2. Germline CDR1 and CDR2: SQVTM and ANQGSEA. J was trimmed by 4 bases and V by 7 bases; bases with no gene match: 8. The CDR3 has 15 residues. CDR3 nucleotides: TGCAGCGCCGGGGGGACTAGCGGGAGCCCAGAGACCCAGTACTTC. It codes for CSAGGTSGSPETQYF.

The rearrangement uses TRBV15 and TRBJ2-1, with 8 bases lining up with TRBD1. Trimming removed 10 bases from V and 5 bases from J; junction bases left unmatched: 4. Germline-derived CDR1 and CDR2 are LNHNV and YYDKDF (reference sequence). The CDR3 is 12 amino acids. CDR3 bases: TGTGCCAGCCGGGACAGGAACAATGAGCAGTTCTTC. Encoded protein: CASRDRNNEQFF.

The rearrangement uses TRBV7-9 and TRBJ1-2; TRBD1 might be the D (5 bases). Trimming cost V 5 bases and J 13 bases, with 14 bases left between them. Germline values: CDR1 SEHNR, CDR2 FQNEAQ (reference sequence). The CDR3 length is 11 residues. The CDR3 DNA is TGTGCCAGCAGCACCAGACAGACAGCCACCTTC. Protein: CASSTRQTATF.

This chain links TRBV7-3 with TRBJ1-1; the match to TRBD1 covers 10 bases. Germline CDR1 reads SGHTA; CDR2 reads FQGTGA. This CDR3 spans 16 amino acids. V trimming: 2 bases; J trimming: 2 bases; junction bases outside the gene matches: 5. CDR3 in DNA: TGTGCCAGCAGCTTAGGGACAGGGGCCGGAAACACTGAAGCTTTCTTT. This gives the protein CASSLGTGAGNTEAFF.

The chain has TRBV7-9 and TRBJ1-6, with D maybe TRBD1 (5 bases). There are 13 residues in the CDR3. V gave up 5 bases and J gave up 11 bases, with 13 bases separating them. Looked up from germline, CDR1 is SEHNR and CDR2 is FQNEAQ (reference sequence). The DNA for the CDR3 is TGTGCCAGCAGCCTCGGCGGGGGTGCACCCCTCCACTTT. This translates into CASSLGGGAPLHF.

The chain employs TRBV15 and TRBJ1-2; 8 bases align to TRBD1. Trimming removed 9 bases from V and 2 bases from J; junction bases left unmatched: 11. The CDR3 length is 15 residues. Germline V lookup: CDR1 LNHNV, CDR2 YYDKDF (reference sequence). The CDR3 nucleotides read TGTGCCACGGTGTTAGACAGGGGCCCGAACTATGGCTACACCTTC. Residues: CATVLDRGPNYGYTF.